These 7 T cell receptor beta chains were all obtained from the same sample, sequenced in a study of shared clonotypes between healthy human individuals. Sequencing used immunoSEQ multiplex PCR; TCRdb keeps in-frame clones, though not all of them. The sample shows about 2.3 million clones, about 90% of them seen only once. Sequenced sample: naive CD4+ T cells from PBMCs. Stated subset: CD45RA+ positively selected. These receptors were obtained from a man aged 18-30 years in good health. Some clones in this sample may be carry-over from other donors' samples.

The CDR3 sequence is CASSEESGRAKTQYF. CDR3 in DNA: TGTGCCAGCAGCGAAGAAAGCGGGAGGGCCAAGACCCAGTACTTC. This rearrangement joins TRBV7-2 to TRBJ2-5, with TRBD2 matching 10 bases. Looked up from germline, CDR1 is SGHTA and CDR2 is FQGNSA. This CDR3 region has 15 residues. The J segment lost 6 bases and the V segment lost 5 bases, leaving 9 bases of the junction unmatched.

The gene calls are TRBV6-4 and TRBJ1-2; the match to TRBD1 covers 8 bases. Trimming cost V 7 bases and J 1 base; bases outside gene matches: 14. This CDR3 has 17 amino acids. Germline CDR1 is MRHNA and CDR2 is SNTAGT. CDR3 in amino acids: CASTEHPTGQDNYGYTF. The CDR3 nucleotides read TGTGCCAGCACCGAACACCCGACGGGACAGGATAACTATGGCTACACCTTC.

The rearrangement joins TRBV6-1 to TRBJ1-2, with D unclear. The V gene lost 6 bases and the J gene lost 7 bases, with 15 bases spanning the gap. This CDR3 is built from 13 residues. Germline lookup yields CDR1 MNHNS and CDR2 SASEGT. The CDR3 coding sequence is TGTGCCAGCAGACGAGAGGGCGGCATTGGCTACACCTTC. It translates to CASRREGGIGYTF.

The chain has TRBV15 and TRBJ2-5; D could derive from TRBD1 or TRBD2 (5 bases each). Germline assignment: CDR1 LNHNV and CDR2 YYDKDF (reference sequence). The germline V and J ends were trimmed by 5 bases and 2 bases, with 18 bases remaining between them. The CDR3 has 16 amino acids. The CDR3 region is CATSSPGLEGQETQYF. CDR3 nucleotide sequence: TGTGCCACCAGCTCCCCGGGGCTCGAGGGTCAAGAGACCCAGTACTTC.

The rearrangement links TRBV5-1 to TRBJ2-1; D is unclear. CDR1 is SGHRS and CDR2 is YFSETQ in the germline V gene. Trimming removed 2 bases at V and 0 bases at J, with 9 bases between. The CDR3 loop spans 15 amino acids. As DNA, the CDR3 is TGCGCCAGCAGCTTCCGCAGGAGCTCCTACAATGAGCAGTTCTTC. This sequence encodes CASSFRRSSYNEQFF.

This chain joins TRBV29-1 and TRBJ2-3; TRBD2 might be the D (5 bases). CDR3 length: 14 amino acids. Between the trimmed V and J ends, which lost 4 bases and 3 bases, there was a span of 14 bases. Germline CDR1 reads SQVTM; CDR2 reads ANQGSEA. The CDR3 spells CSVAAVAYTDTQYF. CDR3 nucleotide sequence: TGCAGCGTTGCAGCGGTAGCGTATACAGATACGCAGTATTTT.

This chain joins TRBV28 and TRBJ1-5, with a tentative D call TRBD1 (5 bases). The germline CDR1 and CDR2 sequences are MDHEN and SYDVKM. V was pared by 6 bases and J by 6 bases, with 21 bases between. The CDR3 extends over 16 amino acids. CDR3 residues: CASSPGWGTTGQPQHF. The DNA for the CDR3 is TGTGCCAGCAGCCCGGGATGGGGGACGACGGGTCAGCCCCAGCATTTT.